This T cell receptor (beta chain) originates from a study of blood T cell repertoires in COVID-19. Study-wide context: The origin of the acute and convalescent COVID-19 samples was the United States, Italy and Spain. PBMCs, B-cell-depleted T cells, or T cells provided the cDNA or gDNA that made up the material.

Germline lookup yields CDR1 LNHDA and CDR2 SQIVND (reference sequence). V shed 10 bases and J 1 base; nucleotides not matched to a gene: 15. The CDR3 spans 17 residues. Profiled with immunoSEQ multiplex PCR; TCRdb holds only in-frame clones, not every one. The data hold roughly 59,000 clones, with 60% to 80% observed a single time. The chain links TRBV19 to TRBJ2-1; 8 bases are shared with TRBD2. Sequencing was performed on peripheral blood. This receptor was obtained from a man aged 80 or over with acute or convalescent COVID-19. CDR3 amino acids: CATVGVIAGKSYNEQFF. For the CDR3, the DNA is TGTGCCACCGTTGGGGTGATAGCGGGAAAGTCCTACAATGAGCAGTTCTTC.